The source of this T cell receptor beta chain is a study of T cells after yellow fever vaccination. Broader study findings: Reappearance after the booster was seen for most primary-vaccination clones, at 95% to 96% CD4 and 80% to 90% CD8.

This CDR3 is built from 13 residues. The germline V gene has CDR1 SGHTA and CDR2 FQGNSA. V lost 3 bases to trimming and J lost 7 bases, with 10 bases between them. As TCR cDNA was made by 5'RACE template switching, a universal primer site and UMIs were added. TCRdb reprocessed the 5' RACE reads with MiXCR, giving one entry per CDR3 protein. The table lists more than 90,000 distinct CDR3 sequences, about 7% of them singletons. This clonotype has at least ten counts. Its antigen remains unidentified. The J gene is TRBJ1-5, the V gene TRBV7-2; D unresolved. The receptor comes from a man in his late teens or twenties who received the YFV17D yellow fever vaccine. Sequenced material: CD4+ T cells sorted from PBMCs, taken about 41 days after the first yellow fever vaccination. DNA for the CDR3: TGTGCCAGCAGCTTCGGGTTTTTGCAGCCCCAGCATTTT. This translates into CASSFGFLQPQHF.